This T cell receptor beta chain comes out of a study of cytomegalovirus exposure and HLA in healthy donors. In the case of this clone: The antigen remains undetermined.

PCR employed 60 Vbeta and 13 Jbeta primers. Sequencing was performed with immunoSEQ multiplex PCR; in TCRdb, only in-frame clones are kept and a portion is missing. The profile shows some 130,000 clones, about 66% of them singletons. Findings and caveats of the study: Reportedly, diagnosis of cytomegalovirus status by the classifier showed high specificity and sensitivity.

Losses at the gene ends were 3 bases for V and 7 bases for J; bases not matched to a gene: 10. Germline-derived CDR1 and CDR2 are SGDLS and YYNGEE. This CDR3 is built from 15 residues. The sequencing sample was made of PBMCs. The receptor's source is a human donor in good health. V gene TRBV9 combines with J gene TRBJ2-1; TRBD2 matches at 7 bases. The DNA for the CDR3 is TGTGCCAGCAGCGGCGGGGGTAGCGCTCCGAATGAGCAGTTCTTC. Translation: CASSGGGSAPNEQFF.